Below, 26 T cell receptor beta chains from the same sample are listed, as sequenced in a study of T cells in Graves' hyperthyroidism and ophthalmopathy. The TCR beta CDR3 regions underwent amplification using RNA transcripts as the source. The study used the HTBI primer set for a first-round RT-PCR of the TCR CDR3. TCRdb reanalysed the multiplex PCR reads using MiXCR and keeps one entry per CDR3 protein. Of about 600,000 distinct CDR3 sequences listed, about a sixth are singletons. Sequencing was performed on blood. The origin of the receptors is a woman in her thirties or forties with Graves' ophthalmopathy.

This rearrangement joins TRBV10-2 to TRBJ1-1, with D possibly matching TRBD1 (5 bases). Trimming pared 1 base from V and 1 base from J, leaving 10 bases between. CDR1 and CDR2 (germline): WSHSY, SAAADI. This CDR3 spans 15 amino acids. The CDR3 spells CASSEWGGANTEAFF. The CDR3 DNA sequence: TGCGCCAGCAGTGAGTGGGGGGGAGCGAACACTGAAGCTTTCTTT.

The V gene is TRBV4-1, the J gene TRBJ2-2; tentative D call: TRBD2 (6 bases). This CDR3 has 14 amino acids. CDR1 MGHRA and CDR2 YSYEKL come from the germline V gene. The V gene lost 0 bases and the J gene lost 4 bases, with 6 bases spanning the gap. The CDR3 DNA reads TGCGCCAGCAGCCAAGAGGGGGGCACCGGGGAGCTGTTTTTT. Translation gives CASSQEGGTGELFF.

This clonotype was counted at least ten times. Its ends do not fully match the called genes, so a read error is possible. This sequence joins TRBV20-1 and TRBJ2-5; TRBD2 agrees at 8 bases. CDR1 is DFQATT, CDR2 SNEGSKA, per germline (reference sequence). The CDR3 loop spans 14 amino acids. The CDR3 spells CSARGGLDQETQYF. Here the CDR3 DNA reads TGCAGTGCTAGAGGGGGACTAGACCAGGAGACCCAGTACTTC.

J is TRBJ1-5 and V is TRBV19; D is possibly TRBD1 (6 bases). V was shortened by 2 bases and J by 6 bases, with 23 bases between the two germline ends. The germline V gene encodes CDR1 LNHDA and CDR2 SQIVND (reference sequence). CDR3 length: 18 residues. CDR3 nucleotides: TGTGCCAGTAGTATAATGGGGGGCGCTGGGTCGTTCGGTCAGCCCCAGCATTTT. Translating gives CASSIMGGAGSFGQPQHF.

A few counts support this clonotype. The gene calls are TRBV2 and TRBJ1-5; tentative D call: TRBD1 (6 bases). From germline, CDR1 is SNHLY and CDR2 FYNNEI. The V and J ends lost 7 bases and 3 bases respectively, with 13 bases between them. CDR3 length: 14 amino acids. CDR3 nucleotide sequence: TGTGCCAGCAAAACGACAGGCGACAATCAGCCCCAGCATTTT. It translates to CASKTTGDNQPQHF.

This sequence joins TRBV5-1 and TRBJ2-5, with 9 bases matching TRBD2. The ends lost 1 base at V and 0 bases at J; junction bases unmatched: 4. This CDR3 region has 16 residues. Germline CDR1 is SGHRS and CDR2 is YFSETQ. The CDR3 protein is CASSLRLADYQETQYF. The CDR3 DNA sequence: TGCGCCAGCAGCTTGAGACTAGCGGACTACCAAGAGACCCAGTACTTC.

This clonotype was seen a handful of times. The V gene is TRBV6-1, the J gene TRBJ1-2; 10 bases are shared with TRBD1. V shed 4 bases and J 8 bases; nucleotides not matched to a gene: 7. Germline CDR1 MNHNS, CDR2 SASEGT. The CDR3 length is 14 residues. The CDR3 coding sequence is TGTGCCAGCAGTGGGACAGGGGGAATGCGAGGCTACACCTTC. Translating gives CASSGTGGMRGYTF.

This clonotype was detected many times. This chain links TRBV30 with TRBJ1-5, with 8 bases lining up with TRBD1. Trimming cost V 3 bases and J 5 bases; bases outside gene matches: 3. Germline-derived CDR1 and CDR2 are GTSNPN and SVGIG (reference sequence). CDR3 length: 13 amino acids. The CDR3 reads CAWRDRADQPQHF. The CDR3 DNA reads TGTGCCTGGAGGGACAGGGCAGATCAGCCCCAGCATTTT.

This clonotype showed up just once. This chain links TRBV20-1 with TRBJ2-3; the match to TRBD1 covers 7 bases. The CDR3 is 13 amino acids. CDR1 DFQATT and CDR2 SNEGSKA come from the germline V gene (reference sequence). V shed 7 bases, J shed 4 bases, and the junction held 8 bases outside the gene matches. CDR3 DNA: TGCAGTGTCACTAATACAGGGGCAGATACGCAGTATTTT. Protein product: CSVTNTGADTQYF.

In its sample, this clonotype was seen a few times. The rearrangement links TRBV30 to TRBJ1-1, with D maybe TRBD1 (6 bases). This CDR3 spans 14 amino acids. Germline CDR1 and CDR2: GTSNPN and SVGIG (reference sequence). V lost 3 bases, J lost 10 bases, and 21 bases lay in between. The CDR3 sequence: CAWRTIIPGDRAFF. Written as DNA, the CDR3 is TGTGCCTGGAGAACTATCATACCAGGGGATAGAGCTTTCTTT.

This clonotype was detected only a few times. J is TRBJ1-6 and V is TRBV9; perhaps TRBD1 as D (5 bases). V lost 0 bases to trimming and J lost 10 bases, with 14 bases between them. The V gene's germline CDR1 is SGDLS and CDR2 YYNGEE. The CDR3 spans 15 residues. DNA of the CDR3: TGTGCCAGCAGCGTAGATCAGGGCCCCGGGTCACCCCTCCACTTT. Translated, it gives CASSVDQGPGSPLHF.

This clonotype was detected many times. The germline gene is not matched at one end of the junction; a read error may be the cause. The chain employs TRBV11-2 and TRBJ2-3; TRBD2 matches at 8 bases. Germline V lookup: CDR1 SGHAT, CDR2 FQNNGV. The CDR3 totals 19 residues. This CDR3 reads CASSLDLIGRGLFTDTQYF. CDR3 in DNA: TGTGCCAGCAGCCTAGACCTGATCGGGAGGGGACTTTTCACAGATACGCAGTATTTT.

This clonotype was counted at least ten times. V usage is TRBV28 and J usage is TRBJ1-1, with 8 bases that match TRBD1. The CDR3 is made up of 15 amino acids. V shed 7 bases, J shed 1 base, and the junction held 8 bases outside the gene matches. The germline CDR1 and CDR2 sequences are MDHEN and SYDVKM. The CDR3 DNA reads as TGTGCCAGCACCACCTTACAGGGGGGGAACACTGAAGCTTTCTTT. Its protein product is CASTTLQGGNTEAFF.

The rearrangement joins TRBV5-6 to TRBJ2-5; 8 bases agree with TRBD2. The CDR3 is 16 amino acids. The V gene's germline CDR1 is SGHDT and CDR2 YYEEEE. With 2 bases clipped from V and 7 bases from J, the junction kept 13 bases outside the gene matches. The CDR3 bases are TGTGCCAGCAGCTTTGAAAGGGCGCGGGGGGAGTGGACCCAGTACTTC. Its translation is CASSFERARGEWTQYF. The full variable domain, with the rest looked up from reference TRBV5-6 and TRBJ2-5, is DAGVTQSPTHLIKTRGQQVTLRCSPKSGHDTVSWYQQALGQGPQFIFQYYEEEERQRGNFPDRFSGHQFPNYSSELNVNALLLGDSALYLCASSFERARGEWTQYFGPGTRLLVL.

At least ten counts were recorded for this clonotype. This chain links TRBV28 with TRBJ2-7; the D gene is possibly TRBD1 (5 bases). V shed 3 bases and J shed 0 bases, with 18 bases lying between them. The CDR3 consists of 17 residues. CDR1 MDHEN and CDR2 SYDVKM come from the germline V gene. Here the CDR3 DNA reads TGTGCCAGCAGTTTGGGTTTAGGGGTCACCCTCTCCTACGAGCAGTACTTC. Translated, it gives CASSLGLGVTLSYEQYF.

This clonotype occurred many times. The chain joins TRBV27 to TRBJ2-1; 9 nucleotides line up with TRBD2. There are 15 residues in the CDR3. CDR1 is MNHEY, CDR2 SMNVEV, per germline (reference sequence). V lost 8 bases and J lost 3; bases outside the gene matches: 8. In DNA, the CDR3 is TGTGCCAGCTGCCGACTAGCGGACCTCTACAATGAGCAGTTCTTC. Translation: CASCRLADLYNEQFF.

This clonotype was recorded at least ten times. The chain uses TRBV12-3 or TRBV12-4 and TRBJ2-5, with D maybe TRBD2 (6 bases). The CDR3 spans 14 residues. V lost 0 bases to trimming and J lost 4 bases, with 9 bases between them. The CDR3 DNA sequence: TGTGCCAGCAGTTTAGCGGGGACTCGAGAGACCCAGTACTTC. Translating gives CASSLAGTRETQYF.

This clonotype was counted between two and nine times. DNA of the CDR3: TGTGCCAGCAGTTTGGGGGGAGCCATCTACTACAATGAGCAGTTCTTC. Its protein is CASSLGGAIYYNEQFF. The rearrangement links TRBV27 to TRBJ2-1, with D tentatively TRBD2 (6 bases). The CDR3 totals 16 residues. From germline, CDR1 is MNHEY and CDR2 SMNVEV (reference sequence). Trimming took off 3 bases at V and 3 bases at J, with 15 bases between the two ends.

The rearrangement links TRBV6-1 to TRBJ1-2; D unclear. The CDR3 has 13 residues. V lost 5 bases and J 7 bases, leaving 14 bases between the germline ends. Germline CDR1 is MNHNS and CDR2 is SASEGT. The chain's CDR3 is CASSYGYISGYTF. DNA for the CDR3: TGTGCCAGCAGTTATGGCTATATAAGTGGCTACACCTTC.

This clonotype was counted many times. This chain uses TRBV11-2 with TRBJ2-2, with TRBD1 matching 9 bases. The germline CDR1 and CDR2 sequences are SGHAT and FQNNGV. With V trimmed by 6 bases and J by 6 bases, 8 bases remained unmatched. This CDR3 has 15 residues. The chain's CDR3 is CASRTGGGRAGELFF. The CDR3 bases are TGTGCCAGCAGAACAGGGGGCGGCAGGGCCGGGGAGCTGTTTTTT.

This clonotype was seen more than once but under ten times. The V and J genes are TRBV7-9 and TRBJ2-7, with a possible D match to TRBD1 (6 bases). The CDR3 is 12 amino acids. CDR1 SEHNR and CDR2 FQNEAQ come from the germline V gene (reference sequence). V shed 4 bases and J shed 7 bases, with 11 bases lying between them. The CDR3 region is CASSSDRREQYF. CDR3 DNA sequence: TGTGCCAGCAGCTCGGACAGACGGGAGCAGTACTTC.

Many counts were recorded for this clonotype. The rearrangement joins TRBV29-1 to TRBJ2-3; the match to TRBD2 covers 7 bases. V lost 4 bases to trimming and J lost 0 bases; unmatched junction nucleotides: 7. Germline V gene lookup returns CDR1 SQVTM and CDR2 ANQGSEA. CDR3 length equals 15 residues. Here the CDR3 DNA reads TGCAGCGTTGGTCCAAGCGGGATAAGCACAGATACGCAGTATTTT. As protein: CSVGPSGISTDTQYF.

A few counts support this clonotype. The genes are TRBV10-2 and TRBJ2-6; 10 positions match TRBD2. The trim removed 6 bases at V and 0 bases at J, leaving 5 bases unmatched. CDR1 and CDR2 from the germline V gene are WSHSY and SAAADI. CDR3 length: 17 amino acids. CDR3 region: CASSLAGAGSGANVLTF. The CDR3 DNA reads as TGCGCCAGCAGCCTAGCGGGAGCCGGCTCTGGGGCCAACGTCCTGACTTTC.

This clonotype was observed at least ten times. The V call is TRBV18, the J call TRBJ2-7, with D possibly being TRBD1 (6 bases). The V end was cut by 3 bases, the J end by 0 bases, with 12 bases between. This CDR3 contains 15 residues. Per the germline V gene, CDR1 is KGHSH and CDR2 is LQKENI. The CDR3 DNA reads as TGTGCCAGCTCACCTTACCGGGACAACTCCTACGAGCAGTACTTC. This translates into CASSPYRDNSYEQYF.

V usage is TRBV9 and J usage is TRBJ2-5, with D perhaps matching TRBD1 (6 bases). CDR1 and CDR2 (germline): SGDLS, YYNGEE. The CDR3 runs to 15 residues. V gave up 3 bases and J gave up 2 bases, with 14 bases separating them. This chain's CDR3 is CASSEHRGGQETQYF. CDR3 in DNA: TGTGCCAGCAGCGAGCATAGAGGGGGACAAGAGACCCAGTACTTC.

This clonotype showed up many times. The chain is built from TRBV28 and TRBJ2-1, with TRBD1 identical over 12 bases. The V gene's germline CDR1 is MDHEN and CDR2 SYDVKM. There are 15 residues in the CDR3. V gave up 1 base and J gave up 8 bases; unmatched junction bases: 3. The CDR3: CASSLSGTGGHEQFF. The CDR3 DNA follows: TGTGCCAGCAGTTTATCAGGGACAGGGGGCCATGAGCAGTTCTTC. The full variable domain, completed using reference TRBV28 and TRBJ2-1, is DVKVTQSSRYLVKRTGEKVFLECVQDMDHENMFWYRQDPGLGLRLIYFSYDVKMKEKGDIPEGYSVSREKKERFSLILESASTNQTSMYLCASSLSGTGGHEQFFGPGTRLTVL.